These 3 T cell receptor beta chains were sequenced from one sample in a study of technical replicates of blood from a handful of donors. Clones were read by immunoSEQ multiplex PCR, and TCRdb kept only the in-frame ones, dropping some. Among about 14,000 clones listed, approximately 81% were seen once. The source material was PBMCs. Receptor source: a human donor in good health.

The chain recombines TRBV12-2 with TRBJ2-2; the table assigns TRBD2, which was not confirmed against the DNA. TRBV12-2 is recorded as a pseudogene. This CDR3 region has 17 residues. The CDR3 nucleotides are TGTGCAAGTCGCTTAGTGGGGGGGGTTCACGGGACCGGGGAGCTGTTTTTT. Translating gives CASRLVGGVHGTGELFF.

This clone turned up a few times. The rearrangement joins TRBV27 to TRBJ1-5; perhaps TRBD1 as D (5 bases). This CDR3 contains 13 residues. V lost 6 bases, J lost 8 bases, and 14 bases lay in between. Germline loops: CDR1 MNHEY, CDR2 SMNVEV (reference sequence). The CDR3 sequence is CASSLIRGEPQHF. CDR3 in DNA: TGTGCCAGCAGCCTGATCCGGGGGGAGCCCCAGCATTTT.

The chain recombines TRBV25-1 with TRBJ2-2; D is perhaps TRBD1 (6 bases). This CDR3 comprises 14 residues. Looked up from germline, CDR1 is MGHDK and CDR2 is SYGVNS. The V and J ends lost 5 bases and 3 bases respectively, with 10 bases between them. In DNA, the CDR3 is TGTGCCAGCAGTCGAAACAGGGACACCGGGGAGCTGTTTTTT. Protein sequence: CASSRNRDTGELFF.